This T cell receptor beta chain was retrieved from a study of neurological immune-mediated disorders. Study-level points and caveats: Phylogenetic analysis grouped 18 of 34 multiple sclerosis patients' repertoires together, suggesting a possible repertoire signature. The highest TCR clonal expansion occurred in HTLV-1-associated myelopathy; multiple sclerosis fell below healthy controls.

Time point: longitudinal time-point 3. Deletions cut 1 base from V and 1 base from J, with 8 bases between. Germline values: CDR1 KGHSH, CDR2 LQKENI. This CDR3 is built from 16 residues. In its sample, this clonotype was seen many times. Its antigen is undetermined. The cDNA came from 5'RACE with 10-nucleotide random UMIs. Every sequencing run drew on 15-18 subjects and yielded over 200 million TCR-beta sequences. From the 5' RACE reads, TCRdb called clonotypes with MiXCR, one entry per CDR3 protein. The sample records 84,000 or so distinct CDR3 sequences, approximately 4.6% being singletons. The specimen was PBMCs. The chain uses TRBV18 and TRBJ2-6; D remains ambiguous. This clonotype was sampled from a woman in her fifties or sixties with multiple sclerosis. The CDR3 region is CASSPRRSSGANVLTF. The CDR3 bases are TGTGCCAGCTCACCACGAAGGAGTTCTGGGGCCAACGTCCTGACTTTC.